Following are 26 T cell receptor beta chains from one sample sequenced in a study of T cell responses to AZD1222 COVID-19 vaccine. The repertoire was sequenced with immunoSEQ multiplex PCR; TCRdb's copy has only in-frame clones and lacks some. The sample shows 25,000 to 35,000 clones, roughly 92% of them seen only once. Sequenced material: peripheral blood, taken on day 0 of AZD1222 vaccination. These receptors were taken from an adult in good health.

The chain couples TRBV7-9 to TRBJ1-6; TRBD1 is a possible D gene (5 bases). Trimming took off 5 bases at V and 9 bases at J, with 14 bases between the two ends. This CDR3 has 14 residues. CDR1 is SEHNR, CDR2 FQNEAQ, per germline (reference sequence). The CDR3 protein is CASSNQGGGSPLHF. In DNA form, the CDR3 reads TGTGCCAGCAGCAACCAGGGCGGCGGTTCACCCCTCCACTTT.

The chain couples TRBV5-6 to TRBJ1-6; 8 bases map to TRBD1. The junction had 8 bases not matched to a gene; V was cut back by 3 bases and J by 9 bases. The CDR3 loop spans 15 amino acids. The germline V gene has CDR1 SGHDT and CDR2 YYEEEE. Here the CDR3 DNA reads TGTGCCAGCAGCTCGACAGGGGTGTCTTCTTCACCCCTCCACTTT. It specifies CASSSTGVSSSPLHF.

The chain combines TRBV15 with TRBJ2-7, with a weak D call TRBD2 (5 bases). Germline V gene sequence: CDR1 LNHNV, CDR2 YYDKDF (reference sequence). V gave up 5 bases and J gave up 2 bases, with 19 bases separating them. The CDR3 extends over 16 amino acids. CDR3 coding DNA: TGTGCCACCAGCGCTAGCTTTATAAACAAGGCCTACGAGCAGTACTTC. Translated, it gives CATSASFINKAYEQYF.

The chain has TRBV29-1 and TRBJ2-3; 8 bases agree with TRBD1. CDR3 length equals 13 residues. In germline, CDR1 is SQVTM, CDR2 ANQGSEA. The V segment lost 7 bases and the J segment 6 bases; nucleotides outside the gene matches: 9. The CDR3 spells CSGLRDRQDTQYF. The DNA of the CDR3 is TGCAGCGGCCTTAGGGACAGGCAGGATACGCAGTATTTT.

The V and J genes are TRBV19 and TRBJ2-2; maybe TRBD1 (6 bases). The V end lost 2 bases, the J end lost 3 bases, and 10 bases lay between the germline ends. The CDR3 has 15 amino acids. The germline V gene encodes CDR1 LNHDA and CDR2 SQIVND (reference sequence). CDR3 DNA sequence: TGTGCCAGTAGTATAATACAGGGCGACACCGGGGAGCTGTTTTTT. Its protein product is CASSIIQGDTGELFF.

The chain couples TRBV6-4 to TRBJ2-5, with 7 positions matching TRBD1. CDR3 size: 14 residues. The germline V gene encodes CDR1 MRHNA and CDR2 SNTAGT. Unmatched junction bases numbered 4, after V lost 3 bases and J lost 3 bases. The CDR3 is CASSEEQGEETQYF. CDR3 nucleotides: TGTGCCAGCAGTGAGGAGCAGGGGGAAGAGACCCAGTACTTC.

This chain links TRBV6-5 with TRBJ2-2, with 10 bases identical to TRBD1. This CDR3 is 15 amino acids long. Looked up from germline, CDR1 is MNHEY and CDR2 is SVGAGI. J gave up 6 bases and V 5 bases, and 6 bases lay outside the gene matches. CDR3 in amino acids: CASSRDRGLPGELFF. CDR3 DNA: TGTGCCAGCAGTCGAGACAGGGGGCTACCCGGGGAGCTGTTTTTT.

This sequence joins TRBV5-6 and TRBJ2-7; 7 bases agree with TRBD1. From germline, CDR1 is SGHDT and CDR2 YYEEEE. V was clipped by 4 bases and J by 5 bases; unmatched bases: 6. This CDR3 is built from 13 residues. CDR3 loop: CASSMGQTDEQYF. Written as DNA, the CDR3 is TGTGCCAGCAGCATGGGACAGACGGACGAGCAGTACTTC. Full variable domain (outside the CDR3, taken from reference TRBV5-6 and TRBJ2-7): DAGVTQSPTHLIKTRGQQVTLRCSPKSGHDTVSWYQQALGQGPQFIFQYYEEEERQRGNFPDRFSGHQFPNYSSELNVNALLLGDSALYLCASSMGQTDEQYFGPGTRLTVT.

The rearrangement joins TRBV5-6 to TRBJ1-3; 8 nucleotides match TRBD1. Unmatched junction bases numbered 3, after V lost 5 bases and J lost 2 bases. The CDR3 consists of 14 residues. Per the germline V gene, CDR1 is SGHDT and CDR2 is YYEEEE. CDR3: CASSQGAAGNTIYF. CDR3 DNA sequence: TGTGCCAGCAGTCAGGGGGCAGCTGGAAACACCATATATTTT.

This chain connects TRBV29-1 to TRBJ1-5; 9 bases fit TRBD1. CDR1 is SQVTM and CDR2 is ANQGSEA in the germline V gene. After removal of 7 bases from V and 6 bases from J, the junction contained 10 bases not matched to a gene. This CDR3 has 14 amino acids. The CDR3 region is CSAPRTGAGQPQHF. Here the CDR3 DNA reads TGCAGCGCCCCCCGGACAGGGGCAGGTCAGCCCCAGCATTTT.

The CDR3 reads CASSGNRASDEQYF. CDR3 nucleotide sequence: TGTGCCAGTAGTGGTAACAGGGCCAGCGACGAGCAGTACTTC. This sequence joins TRBV19 and TRBJ2-7; a weak D match, TRBD1 (6 bases). V was pared by 5 bases and J by 5 bases, with 16 bases between. This CDR3 region has 14 residues. Looked up from germline, CDR1 is LNHDA and CDR2 is SQIVND (reference sequence).

This sequence joins TRBV4-3 and TRBJ1-3; no definite D call. The CDR3 runs 15 residues. Trimming pared 1 base from V and 0 bases from J, leaving 7 bases between. In germline, CDR1 is LGHNA, CDR2 YSLEER. CDR3 residues: CASSQGVASGNTIYF. The CDR3 DNA sequence: TGCGCCAGCAGCCAAGGGGTAGCCTCTGGAAACACCATATATTTT.

This rearrangement joins TRBV5-1 to TRBJ2-2; D not resolved. V lost 5 bases to trimming and J lost 3 bases, with 14 bases between them. CDR1 is SGHRS, CDR2 YFSETQ, per germline. This CDR3 is built from 15 residues. The CDR3 reads CASSQGSADTGELFF. CDR3 sequence (DNA): TGCGCCAGCAGTCAAGGCAGCGCGGACACCGGGGAGCTGTTTTTT.

The chain is built from TRBV5-4 and TRBJ2-7; D is undetermined. The CDR3 contains 13 residues. Trimming left V 2 bases short and J 7 bases short, with 13 bases between. CDR1 is SGHNT and CDR2 is YYREEE in the germline V gene (reference sequence). The CDR3 here is CASSFDTFGEQYF. As DNA, the CDR3 is TGTGCCAGCAGCTTTGATACTTTCGGGGAGCAGTACTTC. The whole variable domain, filled in from reference TRBV5-4 and TRBJ2-7, reads ETGVTQSPTHLIKTRGQQVTLRCSSQSGHNTVSWYQQALGQGPQFIFQYYREEENGRGNFPPRFSGLQFPNYSSELNVNALELDDSALYLCASSFDTFGEQYFGPGTRLTVT.

The CDR3 bases are TGTGCCAGCAGCTTAGGCGGGGGTTCCTACGAGCAGTACTTC. It specifies CASSLGGGSYEQYF. The V gene is TRBV11-3, the J gene TRBJ2-7; TRBD2 matches 7 bases. The J segment lost 1 base and the V segment lost 1 base, leaving 1 base of the junction unmatched. The CDR3 is 14 residues long. Germline values: CDR1 SGHNT, CDR2 YENEEA.

The chain links TRBV6-2 or TRBV6-3 to TRBJ1-2, with D unclear. Germline CDR1 MNHEY, CDR2 SVGEGT. CDR3 length equals 13 residues. The V gene lost 2 bases and the J gene lost 0 bases, with 4 bases spanning the gap. CDR3 protein: CASSYRANYGYTF. CDR3 bases: TGTGCCAGCAGTTACCGGGCTAACTATGGCTACACCTTC.

The chain recombines TRBV7-9 with TRBJ2-2, with D tentatively TRBD2 (5 bases). Trimming left V 3 bases short and J 5 bases short, with 7 bases between. The CDR3 sequence is 13 residues long. Looked up from germline, CDR1 is SEHNR and CDR2 is FQNEAQ (reference sequence). The CDR3 region has the DNA TGTGCCAGCAGCTTTCTAGCAACCGGGGAGCTGTTTTTT. It is translated as CASSFLATGELFF.

The V gene is TRBV11-2, the J gene TRBJ2-7; maybe TRBD1 (5 bases). The V end was cut by 3 bases, the J end by 6 bases, with 18 bases between. This CDR3 comprises 15 residues. Germline CDR1 and CDR2: SGHAT and FQNNGV. DNA for the CDR3: TGTGCCAGCAGCTTTTTTCAAGGGGCCTGGGGCGAGCAGTACTTC. Translating gives CASSFFQGAWGEQYF.

This clone appeared a single time. The J gene is TRBJ1-2, the V gene TRBV10-3; TRBD1 aligns across 9 bases. With 6 bases clipped from V and 0 bases from J, the junction kept 5 bases outside the gene matches. The CDR3 consists of 15 residues. CDR1 is ENHRY and CDR2 is SYGVKD in the germline V gene. The chain's CDR3 is CAISGGTGSNYGYTF. Here the CDR3 DNA reads TGTGCCATCAGCGGGGGGACAGGGTCTAACTATGGCTACACCTTC.

The gene calls are TRBV28 and TRBJ2-7; 10 bases agree with TRBD1. Germline V gene lookup returns CDR1 MDHEN and CDR2 SYDVKM. With 4 bases clipped from V and 4 bases from J, the junction kept 10 bases outside the gene matches. CDR3 size: 16 residues. The CDR3 DNA reads TGTGCCAGCAGTTCCGGGCCCGGGACAGGGGAATACGAGCAGTACTTC. Its translation: CASSSGPGTGEYEQYF.

The chain has TRBV7-8 and TRBJ1-5; possibly TRBD1 for D (5 bases). V shed 4 bases and J shed 0 bases, with 19 bases lying between them. The CDR3 spans 18 residues. Per the germline V gene, CDR1 is SGHVS and CDR2 is FQNEAQ. Here the CDR3 DNA reads TGTGCCAGCAGCTCCCTTGAACGGGACTTTTATAGCAATCAGCCCCAGCATTTT. This gives the protein CASSSLERDFYSNQPQHF.

The J gene is TRBJ2-7, the V gene TRBV4-1; D is ambiguous. The ends were cut back, 0 bases at V and 1 base at J, with 4 bases in the middle. CDR3 length equals 13 residues. CDR1 and CDR2 (germline): MGHRA, YSYEKL. The CDR3 region is CASSQDRSYEQYF. CDR3 nucleotides: TGCGCCAGCAGCCAAGACAGATCCTACGAGCAGTACTTC.

The chain employs TRBV27 and TRBJ1-1; D gene ambiguous. The ends were cut back, 2 bases at V and 5 bases at J, with 12 bases in the middle. The CDR3 has 14 amino acids. The germline CDR1 and CDR2 sequences are MNHEY and SMNVEV (reference sequence). This CDR3 is CASSLKRAETEAFF. The CDR3 DNA is TGTGCCAGCAGTTTAAAGAGGGCGGAGACTGAAGCTTTCTTT.

This chain joins TRBV5-1 and TRBJ2-7; the D gene is possibly TRBD1 (6 bases). V lost 4 bases and J 4 bases, leaving 12 bases between the germline ends. The CDR3 contains 13 residues. CDR1 and CDR2 (germline): SGHRS, YFSETQ. CDR3 bases: TGCGCCAGCAGCCGAACAGGGTTTTACGAGCAGTACTTC. It specifies CASSRTGFYEQYF.

This clone has a handful of counts. The rearrangement joins TRBV28 to TRBJ2-7; D perhaps matches TRBD1 (6 bases). The CDR3 is made up of 14 amino acids. V lost 7 bases and J 2 bases, leaving 15 bases between the germline ends. CDR1 is MDHEN and CDR2 is SYDVKM in the germline V gene. CDR3 sequence reads: CASTVTGSAYEQYF. CDR3 bases: TGTGCCAGCACCGTTACAGGGTCAGCCTACGAGCAGTACTTC. Full variable domain (remainder filled in from reference TRBV28 and TRBJ2-7): DVKVTQSSRYLVKRTGEKVFLECVQDMDHENMFWYRQDPGLGLRLIYFSYDVKMKEKGDIPEGYSVSREKKERFSLILESASTNQTSMYLCASTVTGSAYEQYFGPGTRLTVT.

The V and J genes are TRBV19 and TRBJ2-2; 11 bases are a match to TRBD2. This CDR3 has 15 amino acids. The germline gives CDR1 LNHDA, CDR2 SQIVND (reference sequence). Trimming removed 8 bases from V and 0 bases from J; junction bases left unmatched: 2. CDR3 nucleotides: TGTGCCAGTTTGACTAGCGGGGCGAACACCGGGGAGCTGTTTTTT. Protein: CASLTSGANTGELFF.